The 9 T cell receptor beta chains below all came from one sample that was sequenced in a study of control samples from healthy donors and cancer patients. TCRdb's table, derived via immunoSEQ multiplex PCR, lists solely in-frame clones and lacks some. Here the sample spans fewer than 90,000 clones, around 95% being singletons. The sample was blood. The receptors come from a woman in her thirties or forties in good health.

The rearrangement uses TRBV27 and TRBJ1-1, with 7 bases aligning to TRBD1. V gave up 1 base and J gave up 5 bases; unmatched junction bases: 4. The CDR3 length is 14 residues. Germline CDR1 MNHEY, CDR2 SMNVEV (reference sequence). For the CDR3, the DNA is TGTGCCAGCAGTTTATATCCAGGGGGAACTGAAGCTTTCTTT. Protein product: CASSLYPGGTEAFF.

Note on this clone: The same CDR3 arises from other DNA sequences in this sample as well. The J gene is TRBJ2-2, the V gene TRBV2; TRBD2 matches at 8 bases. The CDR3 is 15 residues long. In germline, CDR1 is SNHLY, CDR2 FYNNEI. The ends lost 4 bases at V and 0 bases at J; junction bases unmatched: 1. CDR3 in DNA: TGTGCCAGCAGTGTGGGACTAGCGAACACCGGGGAGCTGTTTTTT. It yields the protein CASSVGLANTGELFF.

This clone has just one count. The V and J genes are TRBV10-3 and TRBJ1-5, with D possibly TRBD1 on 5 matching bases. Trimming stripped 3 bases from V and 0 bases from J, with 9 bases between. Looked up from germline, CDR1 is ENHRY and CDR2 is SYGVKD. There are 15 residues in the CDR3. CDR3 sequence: CAISERGYSNQPQHF. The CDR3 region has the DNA TGTGCCATCAGTGAAAGGGGATATAGCAATCAGCCCCAGCATTTT.

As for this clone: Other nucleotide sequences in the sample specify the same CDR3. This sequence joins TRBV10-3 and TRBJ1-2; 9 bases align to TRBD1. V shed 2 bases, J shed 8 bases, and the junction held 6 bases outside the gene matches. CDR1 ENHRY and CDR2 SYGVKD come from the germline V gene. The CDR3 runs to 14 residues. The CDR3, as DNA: TGTGCCATCAGTGAGGTGGACAGGGGTCGGGGCTACACCTTC. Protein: CAISEVDRGRGYTF.

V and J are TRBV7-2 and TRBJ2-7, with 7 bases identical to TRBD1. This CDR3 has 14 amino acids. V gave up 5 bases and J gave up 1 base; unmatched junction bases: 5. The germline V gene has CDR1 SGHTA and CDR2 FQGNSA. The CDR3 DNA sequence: TGTGCCAGCAGCCAAGGGGGCTGGTCCTACGAGCAGTACTTC. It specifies CASSQGGWSYEQYF. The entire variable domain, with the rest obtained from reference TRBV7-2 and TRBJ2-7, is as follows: GAGVSQSPSNKVTEKGKDVELRCDPISGHTALYWYRQSLGQGLEFLIYFQGNSAPDKSGLPSDRFSAERTGGSVSTLTIQRTQQEDSAVYLCASSQGGWSYEQYFGPGTRLTVT.

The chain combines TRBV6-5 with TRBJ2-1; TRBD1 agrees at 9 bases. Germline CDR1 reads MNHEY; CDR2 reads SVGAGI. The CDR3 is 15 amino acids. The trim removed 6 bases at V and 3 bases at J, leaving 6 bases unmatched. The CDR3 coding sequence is TGTGCCAGCAGCAGGACAGGGGAAAACTACAATGAGCAGTTCTTC. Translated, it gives CASSRTGENYNEQFF.

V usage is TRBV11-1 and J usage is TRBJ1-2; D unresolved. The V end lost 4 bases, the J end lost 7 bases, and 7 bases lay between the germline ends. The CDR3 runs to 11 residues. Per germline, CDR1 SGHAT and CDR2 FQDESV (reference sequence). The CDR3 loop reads CASSSGIGYTF. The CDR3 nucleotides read TGTGCCAGCAGCTCTGGGATTGGCTACACCTTC.

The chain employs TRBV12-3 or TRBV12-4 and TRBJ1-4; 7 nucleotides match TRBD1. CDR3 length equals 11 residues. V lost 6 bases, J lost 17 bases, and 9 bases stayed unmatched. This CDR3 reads CASSLQGPEFF. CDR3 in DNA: TGTGCCAGCAGCCTACAGGGGCCTGAATTTTTT.

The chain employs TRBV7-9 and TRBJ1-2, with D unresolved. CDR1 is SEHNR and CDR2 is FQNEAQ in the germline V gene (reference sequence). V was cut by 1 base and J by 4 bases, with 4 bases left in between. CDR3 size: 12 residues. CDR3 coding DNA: TGTGCCAGCAGCTTAGGTAGCTATGGCTACACCTTC. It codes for CASSLGSYGYTF.